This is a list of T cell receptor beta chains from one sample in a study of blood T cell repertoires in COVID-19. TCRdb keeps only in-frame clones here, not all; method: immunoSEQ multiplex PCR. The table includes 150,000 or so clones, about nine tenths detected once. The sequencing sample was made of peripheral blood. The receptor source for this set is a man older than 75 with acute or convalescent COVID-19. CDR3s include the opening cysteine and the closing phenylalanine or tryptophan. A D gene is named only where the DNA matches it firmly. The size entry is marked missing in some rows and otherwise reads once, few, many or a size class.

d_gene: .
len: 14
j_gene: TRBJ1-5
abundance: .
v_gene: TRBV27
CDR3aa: CASRRPGGNQPQHF
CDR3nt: TGTGCCAGCCGACGGCCGGGGGGCAATCAGCCCCAGCATTTT

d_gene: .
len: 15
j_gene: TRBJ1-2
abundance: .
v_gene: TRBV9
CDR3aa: CASSVVTAGPYGYTF
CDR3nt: TGTGCCAGCAGCGTAGTTACAGCGGGACCCTATGGCTACACCTTC

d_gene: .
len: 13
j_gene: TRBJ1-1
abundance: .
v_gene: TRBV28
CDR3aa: CASSRRGNTEAFF
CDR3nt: TGTGCCAGCAGCCGCAGGGGGAACACTGAAGCTTTCTTT

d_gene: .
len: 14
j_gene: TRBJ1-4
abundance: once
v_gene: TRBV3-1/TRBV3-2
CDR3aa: CASSYQGSNEKLFF
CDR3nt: TGTGCCAGCAGCTATCAGGGATCTAATGAAAAACTGTTTTTT

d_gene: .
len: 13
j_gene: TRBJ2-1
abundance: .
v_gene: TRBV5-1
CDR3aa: CATSGGPYNEQFF
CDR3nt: TGCGCCACCTCGGGGGGCCCCTACAATGAGCAGTTCTTC

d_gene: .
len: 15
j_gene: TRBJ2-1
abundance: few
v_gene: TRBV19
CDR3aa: CASSPLGGARNEQFF
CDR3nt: TGTGCCAGTAGTCCTCTGGGGGGGGCTCGGAATGAGCAGTTCTTC

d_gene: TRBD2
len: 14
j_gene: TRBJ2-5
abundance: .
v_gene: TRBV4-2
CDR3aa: CASSPGLAGETQYF
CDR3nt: TGTGCCAGCAGCCCGGGACTAGCGGGGGAGACCCAGTACTTC

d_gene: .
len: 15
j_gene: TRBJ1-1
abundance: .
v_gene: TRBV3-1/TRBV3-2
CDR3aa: CASSQGAGLNTEAFF
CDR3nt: TGTGCCAGCAGCCAAGGAGCAGGCCTGAACACTGAAGCTTTCTTT

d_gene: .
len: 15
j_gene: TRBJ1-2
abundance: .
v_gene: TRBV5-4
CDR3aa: CASSNQGRVSEGYTF
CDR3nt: TGTGCCAGCAGCAACCAGGGTAGAGTTTCAGAAGGCTACACCTTC

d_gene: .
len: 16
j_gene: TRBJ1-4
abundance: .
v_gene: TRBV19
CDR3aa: CASSSRGGQRKEKLFF
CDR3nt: TGTGCCAGTAGTTCCCGAGGGGGACAAAGAAAAGAAAAACTGTTTTTT

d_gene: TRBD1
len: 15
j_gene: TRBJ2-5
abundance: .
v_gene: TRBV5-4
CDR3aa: CASSLGTGGWETQYF
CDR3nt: TGTGCCAGCAGTTTAGGGACAGGGGGCTGGGAGACCCAGTACTTC

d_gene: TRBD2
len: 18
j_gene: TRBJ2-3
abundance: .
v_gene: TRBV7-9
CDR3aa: CASSLGSSGRTSTDTQYF
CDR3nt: TGTGCCAGCAGCTTAGGATCTAGCGGGAGGACGAGCACAGATACGCAGTATTTT

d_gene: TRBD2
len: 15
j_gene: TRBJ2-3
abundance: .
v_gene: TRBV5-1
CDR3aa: CASSLSGSSTDTQYF
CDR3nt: TGCGCCAGCAGCTTGAGCGGGAGTAGCACAGATACGCAGTATTTT

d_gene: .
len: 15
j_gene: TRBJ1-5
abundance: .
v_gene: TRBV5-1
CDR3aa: CASSLEGGGNQPQHF
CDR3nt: TGCGCCAGCAGCTTGGAGGGAGGTGGCAATCAGCCCCAGCATTTT

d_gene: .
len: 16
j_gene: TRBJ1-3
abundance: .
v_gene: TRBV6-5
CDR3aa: CASSSRVLSSGNTIYF
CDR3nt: TGTGCCAGCAGTTCCCGGGTCCTGAGCTCTGGAAACACCATATATTTT

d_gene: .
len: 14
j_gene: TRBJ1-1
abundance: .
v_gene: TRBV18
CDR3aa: CASSSAAPNTEAFF
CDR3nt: TGTGCCAGCTCCTCCGCGGCCCCGAACACTGAAGCTTTCTTT

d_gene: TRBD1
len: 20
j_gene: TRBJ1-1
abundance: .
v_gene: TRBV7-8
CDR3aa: CASSLRGQGEVFGGNTEAFF
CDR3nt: TGTGCCAGCAGCTTACGGGGACAGGGAGAAGTCTTTGGGGGGAACACTGAAGCTTTCTTT

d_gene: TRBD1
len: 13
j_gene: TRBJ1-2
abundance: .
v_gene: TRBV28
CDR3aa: CASRTGTVDGYTF
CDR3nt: TGTGCCAGCAGGACCGGGACAGTAGACGGCTACACCTTC

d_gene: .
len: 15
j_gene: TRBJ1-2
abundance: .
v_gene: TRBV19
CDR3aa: CASSPRWSAGNGYTF
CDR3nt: TGTGCCAGTAGCCCTAGGTGGTCAGCGGGAAACGGCTACACCTTC

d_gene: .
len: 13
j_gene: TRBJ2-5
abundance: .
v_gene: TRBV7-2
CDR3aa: CASSQGYEETQYF
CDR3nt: TGTGCCAGCAGCCAGGGGTACGAGGAGACCCAGTACTTC

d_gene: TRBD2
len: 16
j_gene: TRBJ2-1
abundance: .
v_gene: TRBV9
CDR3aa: CASSGTSGRPLDEQFF
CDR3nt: TGTGCCAGCAGCGGGACTAGCGGGAGGCCGTTGGATGAGCAGTTCTTC

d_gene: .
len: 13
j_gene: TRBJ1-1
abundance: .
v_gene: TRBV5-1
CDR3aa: CASSLDSNTEAFF
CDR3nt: TGCGCCAGCAGCCTGGACTCGAACACTGAAGCTTTCTTT

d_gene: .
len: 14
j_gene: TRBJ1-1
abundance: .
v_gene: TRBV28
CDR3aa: CASRPRASISEAFF
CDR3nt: TGTGCCAGCAGACCCAGGGCCTCAATCTCTGAAGCTTTCTTT

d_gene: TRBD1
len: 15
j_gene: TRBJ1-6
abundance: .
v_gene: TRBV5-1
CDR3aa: CASSIGQGGNSPLHF
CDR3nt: TGCGCCAGCAGCATAGGACAGGGAGGCAATTCACCCCTCCACTTT

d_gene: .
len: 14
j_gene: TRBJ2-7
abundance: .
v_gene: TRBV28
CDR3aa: CASSPGDQRYEQYF
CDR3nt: TGTGCCAGCAGTCCGGGGGATCAGCGCTACGAGCAGTACTTC

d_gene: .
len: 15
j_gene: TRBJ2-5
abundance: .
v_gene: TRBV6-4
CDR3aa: CASSPTANLRETQYF
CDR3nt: TGTGCCAGCAGCCCCACAGCCAACCTTAGGGAGACCCAGTACTTC

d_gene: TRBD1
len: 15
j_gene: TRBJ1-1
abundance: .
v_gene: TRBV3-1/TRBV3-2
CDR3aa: CASSPRDRKNTEAFF
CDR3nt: TGTGCCAGCAGCCCCCGGGACAGAAAGAACACTGAAGCTTTCTTT

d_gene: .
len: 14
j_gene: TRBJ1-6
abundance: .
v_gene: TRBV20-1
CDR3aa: CSASRSGFGSPLHF
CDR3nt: TGCAGTGCTAGTCGCTCAGGGTTTGGGTCACCCCTCCACTTT

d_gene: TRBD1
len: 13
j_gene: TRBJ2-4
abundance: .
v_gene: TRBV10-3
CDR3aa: CATSGTGGNIQYF
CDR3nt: TGTGCCACATCAGGGACAGGGGGGAACATTCAGTACTTC

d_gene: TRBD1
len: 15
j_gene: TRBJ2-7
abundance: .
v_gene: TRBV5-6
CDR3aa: CASSTDPGQSYEQYF
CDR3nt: TGTGCCAGCAGCACGGACCCGGGACAGTCCTACGAGCAGTACTTC

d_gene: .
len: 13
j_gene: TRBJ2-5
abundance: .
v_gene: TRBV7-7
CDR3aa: CASSRGSGETQYF
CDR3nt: TGTGCTAGCAGCCGGGGAAGCGGAGAGACCCAGTACTTC

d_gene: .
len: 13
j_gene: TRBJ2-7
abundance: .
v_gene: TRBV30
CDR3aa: CAWSSLEYYEQYF
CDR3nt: TGTGCCTGGAGTTCCCTCGAGTACTACGAGCAGTACTTC

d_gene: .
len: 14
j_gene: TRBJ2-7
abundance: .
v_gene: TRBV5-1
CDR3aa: CASSPMQGPYEQYF
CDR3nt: TGCGCCAGCAGCCCCATGCAGGGGCCCTACGAGCAGTACTTC

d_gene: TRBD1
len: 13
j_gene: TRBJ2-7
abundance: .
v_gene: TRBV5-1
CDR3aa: CASSPGTAYEQYF
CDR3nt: TGCGCCAGCAGCCCAGGGACAGCCTACGAGCAGTACTTC

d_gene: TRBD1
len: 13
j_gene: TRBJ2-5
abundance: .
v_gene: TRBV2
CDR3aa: CASSRTGQETQYF
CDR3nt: TGTGCCAGCAGCAGGACAGGGCAAGAGACCCAGTACTTC

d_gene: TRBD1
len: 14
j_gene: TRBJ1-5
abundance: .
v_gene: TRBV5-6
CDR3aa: CASSWGQANQPQHF
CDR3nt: TGTGCCAGCAGCTGGGGACAGGCCAATCAGCCCCAGCATTTT

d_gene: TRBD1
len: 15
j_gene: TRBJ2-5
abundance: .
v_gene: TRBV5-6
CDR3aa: CASSPFGQGAETQYF
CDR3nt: TGTGCCAGCAGCCCCTTTGGGCAGGGGGCGGAGACCCAGTACTTC

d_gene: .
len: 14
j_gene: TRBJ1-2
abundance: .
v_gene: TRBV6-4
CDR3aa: CASSDWPGNYGYTF
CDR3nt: TGTGCCAGCAGTGACTGGCCAGGGAACTATGGCTACACCTTC

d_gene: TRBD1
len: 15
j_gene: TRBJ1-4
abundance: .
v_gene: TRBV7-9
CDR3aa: CASSPNQGVVEKLFF
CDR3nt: TGTGCCAGCAGCCCGAATCAGGGGGTAGTTGAAAAACTGTTTTTT

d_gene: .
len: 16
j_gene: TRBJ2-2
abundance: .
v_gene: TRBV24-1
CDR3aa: CATSDLTRRGTGELFF
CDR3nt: TGTGCCACCAGTGATTTAACCAGGAGGGGCACCGGGGAGCTGTTTTTT

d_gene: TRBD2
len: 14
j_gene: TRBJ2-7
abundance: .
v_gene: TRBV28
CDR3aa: CASTNQGLAYEQYF
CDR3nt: TGTGCCAGCACCAACCAGGGACTAGCCTACGAGCAGTACTTC

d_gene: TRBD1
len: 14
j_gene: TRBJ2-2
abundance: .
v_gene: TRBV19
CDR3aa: CASTGTGRPGELFF
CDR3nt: TGTGCCAGTACGGGGACAGGGCGGCCCGGGGAGCTGTTTTTT

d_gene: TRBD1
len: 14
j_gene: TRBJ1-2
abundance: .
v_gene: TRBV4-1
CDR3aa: CASSQVRDRVTLAF
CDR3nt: TGCGCCAGCAGCCAAGTACGGGACAGGGTCACACTCGCCTTC

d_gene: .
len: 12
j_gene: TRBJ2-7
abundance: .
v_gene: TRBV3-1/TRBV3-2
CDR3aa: CASSQARYEQYF
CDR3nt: TGTGCCAGCAGCCAAGCTCGCTACGAGCAGTACTTC

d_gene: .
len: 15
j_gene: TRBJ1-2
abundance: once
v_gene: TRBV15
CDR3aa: CATSRDWGTLNGYTF
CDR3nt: TGTGCCACCAGCAGAGATTGGGGGACACTCAATGGCTACACCTTC

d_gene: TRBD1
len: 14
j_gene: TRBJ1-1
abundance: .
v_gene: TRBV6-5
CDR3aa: CASSYTGTGDGAFF
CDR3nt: TGTGCCAGCAGTTATACCGGGACAGGGGACGGCGCTTTCTTT

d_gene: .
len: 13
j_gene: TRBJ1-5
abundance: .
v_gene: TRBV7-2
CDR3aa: CASSTGGNQPQHF
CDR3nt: TGTGCCAGCAGCACGGGAGGTAATCAGCCCCAGCATTTT

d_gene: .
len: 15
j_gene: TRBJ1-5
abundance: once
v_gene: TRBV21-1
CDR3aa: CASSKAPRVGQPQHF
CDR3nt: TGTGCCAGCAGCAAAGCGCCCAGGGTAGGGCAGCCCCAGCATTTT

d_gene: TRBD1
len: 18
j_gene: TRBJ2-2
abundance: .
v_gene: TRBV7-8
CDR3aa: CASSFRRDRGLDTGELFF
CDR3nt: TGTGCCAGCAGCTTTAGACGGGACAGGGGGCTCGACACCGGGGAGCTGTTTTTT

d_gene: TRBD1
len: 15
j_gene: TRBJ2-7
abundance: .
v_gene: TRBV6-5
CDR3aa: CASSYSFQGVYEQYF
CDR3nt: TGTGCCAGCAGTTACTCGTTTCAGGGGGTCTACGAGCAGTACTTC

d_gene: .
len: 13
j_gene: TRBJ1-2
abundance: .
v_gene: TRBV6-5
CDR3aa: CASSPRTRYGYTF
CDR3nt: TGTGCCAGCAGTCCCCGGACACGTTATGGCTACACCTTC